The 16 T cell receptor beta chains listed next were all sequenced from one sample in a study of CD8 T cell repertoires and HIV-1 epitope variants. Clones were read by immunoSEQ multiplex PCR, and TCRdb kept only the in-frame ones, dropping some. This sample has over 3,500 clones, with roughly 66% found just once. Their specific antigens are unknown. The sequencing input was cultured CD8+ T cells derived from PBMCs. These receptors all come from a male donor with HIV.

The CDR3 sequence is CASSDYHPAGHNEQFF. The CDR3 nucleotides read TGTGCCAGCAGTGACTACCATCCTGCGGGTCACAATGAGCAGTTCTTC. The chain uses TRBV6-1 and TRBJ2-1; D may be TRBD2 (5 bases). The germline V gene has CDR1 MNHNS and CDR2 SASEGT. This CDR3 has 16 residues. V lost 3 bases to trimming and J lost 5 bases, with 17 bases between them.

V gene TRBV7-9 combines with J gene TRBJ1-4, with D hard to call. This CDR3 contains 13 residues. Trimming removed 6 bases at V and 8 bases at J, with 13 bases between. Germline V gives CDR1 SEHNR, CDR2 FQNEAQ (reference sequence). Here the CDR3 DNA reads TGTGCCAGCAGTCCAGACGTGGGGGAAAAACTGTTTTTT. Its translation: CASSPDVGEKLFF.

V is TRBV25-1 and J is TRBJ2-1; a weak D match, TRBD2 (7 bases). The ends were cut back, 7 bases at V and 6 bases at J, with 16 bases in the middle. Germline V CDR1 and CDR2: MGHDK, SYGVNS. CDR3 length equals 14 residues. CDR3 nucleotides: TGTGCCAGCACCGGAGGGGAGGGGGGCAATGAGCAGTTCTTC. It is translated as CASTGGEGGNEQFF.

This clone was counted a single time. The V call is TRBV6-5, the J call TRBJ2-3; D call uncertain. The CDR3 is made up of 15 amino acids. Germline V CDR1 and CDR2: MNHEY, SVGAGI. The V end was cut by 7 bases, the J end by 0 bases, with 14 bases between. The CDR3 bases are TGTGCCAGCACCCTTCACCGCGGAAGCACAGATACGCAGTATTTT. Its translation is CASTLHRGSTDTQYF.

V gene TRBV25-1 combines with J gene TRBJ2-2; no clear D. The CDR3 runs to 13 residues. With 4 bases removed from V and 3 bases from J, the gap between germline ends came to 6 bases. Germline-derived CDR1 and CDR2 are MGHDK and SYGVNS. The CDR3 coding sequence is TGTGCCAGCAGTGCTACCCACACCGGGGAGCTGTTTTTT. It is translated as CASSATHTGELFF.

The V call is TRBV7-3, the J call TRBJ2-2; D ambiguous. Germline lookup yields CDR1 SGHTA and CDR2 FQGTGA. Trimming removed 4 bases from V and 0 bases from J, with 3 bases in between. CDR3 length: 13 residues. The CDR3 reads CASSSSNTGELFF. CDR3 coding DNA: TGTGCCAGCAGCTCCTCGAACACCGGGGAGCTGTTTTTT.

This sequence joins TRBV4-1 and TRBJ2-7, with 7 bases that match TRBD1. CDR1 and CDR2 from the germline V gene are MGHRA and YSYEKL. The CDR3 is 15 residues long. With V trimmed by 0 bases and J by 4 bases, 6 bases remained unmatched. As DNA, the CDR3 is TGCGCCAGCAGCCAAGATGACAGGGTTTTTTACGAGCAGTACTTC. Protein sequence: CASSQDDRVFYEQYF.

By share, this clone counts as large (0.1 to 1%). CDR3 DNA sequence: TGTGCCAGCAGCTTAGCGGGACAGGGCTCCTACAATGAGCAGTTCTTC. This sequence encodes CASSLAGQGSYNEQFF. The genes are TRBV7-8 and TRBJ2-1; 9 bases agree with TRBD1. CDR3 length: 16 residues. CDR1 SGHVS and CDR2 FQNEAQ come from the germline V gene. After removal of 0 bases from V and 0 bases from J, the junction contained 0 bases not matched to a gene.

V is TRBV5-1 and J is TRBJ2-1, with TRBD1 matching over 9 bases. From germline, CDR1 is SGHRS and CDR2 YFSETQ. The CDR3 is 16 residues long. The trim removed 2 bases at V and 4 bases at J, leaving 7 bases unmatched. This CDR3 is CASSLGRDRVYNEQFF. CDR3 bases: TGCGCCAGCAGCTTAGGCCGGGACAGGGTTTACAATGAGCAGTTCTTC.

The chain links TRBV7-9 to TRBJ2-1; TRBD1 matches 10 bases. CDR1 SEHNR and CDR2 FQNEAQ come from the germline V gene (reference sequence). V lost 4 bases and J lost 5; bases outside the gene matches: 5. This CDR3 region has 15 residues. DNA of the CDR3: TGTGCCAGCAGCTCCGGGACAGGGGTCCACAATGAGCAGTTCTTC. This gives the protein CASSSGTGVHNEQFF. Full variable domain (remainder filled in from reference TRBV7-9 and TRBJ2-1): DTGVSQNPRHKITKRGQNVTFRCDPISEHNRLYWYRQTLGQGPEFLTYFQNEAQLEKSRLLSDRFSAERPKGSFSTLEIQRTEQGDSAMYLCASSSGTGVHNEQFFGPGTRLTVL.

As for this clone: Germline is not matched at one junction end, which may reflect a read error. The chain recombines TRBV7-9 with TRBJ2-7; 7 bases match TRBD2. This CDR3 region has 17 residues. CDR1 and CDR2 (germline): SEHNR, FQNEAQ (reference sequence). In DNA form, the CDR3 reads TGTGCCAGCAGATTAGATGGTCCTAGCGGAGCCCCCTACGAGCAGTACTTC. Residues: CASRLDGPSGAPYEQYF.

The rearrangement uses TRBV28 and TRBJ2-7; D uncertain. Germline V gene sequence: CDR1 MDHEN, CDR2 SYDVKM. The V end was cut by 3 bases, the J end by 3 bases, with 9 bases between. The CDR3 sequence is 13 residues long. The CDR3 region has the DNA TGTGCCAGCAGTTTCGAAGGGTACTACGAGCAGTACTTC. This encodes CASSFEGYYEQYF. Variable domain in full (rest from reference TRBV28 and TRBJ2-7): DVKVTQSSRYLVKRTGEKVFLECVQDMDHENMFWYRQDPGLGLRLIYFSYDVKMKEKGDIPEGYSVSREKKERFSLILESASTNQTSMYLCASSFEGYYEQYFGPGTRLTVT.

The chain has TRBV7-9 and TRBJ1-2; D remains unclear. The V gene lost 1 base and the J gene lost 0 bases, with 9 bases spanning the gap. The CDR3 runs 15 residues. Germline loops: CDR1 SEHNR, CDR2 FQNEAQ (reference sequence). The CDR3 nucleotides are TGTGCCAGCAGCTTAGGTTCGGGATCTAACTATGGCTACACCTTC. Its translation is CASSLGSGSNYGYTF. Full variable domain (outside the CDR3, taken from reference TRBV7-9 and TRBJ1-2): DTGVSQNPRHKITKRGQNVTFRCDPISEHNRLYWYRQTLGQGPEFLTYFQNEAQLEKSRLLSDRFSAERPKGSFSTLEIQRTEQGDSAMYLCASSLGSGSNYGYTFGSGTRLTVV.

The chain is built from TRBV27 and TRBJ1-5; D gene unclear. The V end lost 0 bases, the J end lost 0 bases, and 3 bases lay between the germline ends. This CDR3 contains 14 residues. Germline values: CDR1 MNHEY, CDR2 SMNVEV (reference sequence). In DNA, the CDR3 is TGTGCCAGCAGTTTATCGTTTAGCAATCAGCCCCAGCATTTT. Its protein product is CASSLSFSNQPQHF.

This chain links TRBV6-5 with TRBJ2-7; no reliable D call. The CDR3 is 12 amino acids. V lost 8 bases, J lost 2 bases, and 10 bases lay in between. Per germline, CDR1 MNHEY and CDR2 SVGAGI. For the CDR3, the DNA is TGTGCCAGCCGCGACATAGCCTACGAGCAGTACTTC. This gives the protein CASRDIAYEQYF.

This chain joins TRBV11-3 and TRBJ2-1; D is ambiguous. The CDR3 contains 13 residues. V lost 6 bases to trimming and J lost 4 bases, with 10 bases between them. Germline loops: CDR1 SGHNT, CDR2 YENEEA. In DNA, the CDR3 is TGTGCCAGCAGTTTCCGGTCGTACAATGAGCAGTTCTTC. This gives the protein CASSFRSYNEQFF.